This TCR beta chain was profiled in a study of Ad26.COV2.S vaccination and SARS-CoV-2 variants. Study-level background: The Ad26.COV2.S arm of the COV1001 trial was where the donor was placed. By the intramuscular route, Ad26.COV2.S was given once, or twice 56 days apart. Regarding the study as a whole: Vaccine and placebo recipients had similar non-spike TCR breadth. Total T cell responses may have been underestimated by the TCR breadth and depth analyses.

There are 11 residues in the CDR3. Germline CDR1 and CDR2: DFQATT and SNEGSKA (reference sequence). Trimming pared 5 bases from V and 5 bases from J, leaving 9 bases between. The protocol was immunoSEQ multiplex PCR, while the TCRdb copy is restricted to in-frame clones and leaves out a portion. The profile covers around 450,000 clones, with roughly 89% appearing a single time and over 2.5% taken by the ten largest. Treatment given: about 20 received Ad26.COV2.S at low or high dose, single or two shots; about 5 received placebo; per-sample allocation not given. Day 63 after the first injection of vaccine or placebo was the sampling time. On this clone: Its antigen remains unknown.

The chain links TRBV20-1 to TRBJ1-2; a possible D gene is TRBD1 (5 bases). The clonotype originates from a person aged 18-60 years who received the Ad26.COV2.S COVID-19 vaccine or a placebo. Material: peripheral blood, obtained in a trial of Ad26.COV2.S vaccine versus placebo. This chain's CDR3 is CSASTGYGYTF. CDR3 bases: TGCAGTGCTTCCACAGGATATGGCTACACCTTC.